The clone carrying this T cell receptor (beta chain) was seen more than once but under ten times. Antigen unknown. Each CDR3 protein gets one entry after TCRdb re-called the reads with MiXCR. The profile shows approximately 630,000 distinct CDR3 sequences, roughly a quarter of them singletons. The data stem from a study of T cell repertoires in cytomegalovirus infection. Study-level information: From public TCR beta signatures came an indication of both CMV infection and matching HLA type.

Study observations and caveats: Within the response measured ex vivo, HLA-C-restricted CMV-specific TCR beta clonotypes were dominant.

The TCR sequence derives from a human donor in good health (CMV status not recorded). Some clones in this sample may be carry-over from other donors' samples. Input material: CD8+ T cells from PBMCs.

The CDR3 sequence: CSARARLGEVFSNTEAFF. The CDR3, as DNA: TGCAGTGCTAGAGCCCGATTAGGGGAAGTTTTCTCGAACACTGAAGCTTTCTTT. This rearrangement joins TRBV20-1 to TRBJ1-1; tentatively, D is TRBD1 (5 bases). V was shortened by 1 base and J by 1 base, with 22 bases between the two germline ends. Germline-derived CDR1 and CDR2 are DFQATT and SNEGSKA (reference sequence). The CDR3 totals 18 residues.